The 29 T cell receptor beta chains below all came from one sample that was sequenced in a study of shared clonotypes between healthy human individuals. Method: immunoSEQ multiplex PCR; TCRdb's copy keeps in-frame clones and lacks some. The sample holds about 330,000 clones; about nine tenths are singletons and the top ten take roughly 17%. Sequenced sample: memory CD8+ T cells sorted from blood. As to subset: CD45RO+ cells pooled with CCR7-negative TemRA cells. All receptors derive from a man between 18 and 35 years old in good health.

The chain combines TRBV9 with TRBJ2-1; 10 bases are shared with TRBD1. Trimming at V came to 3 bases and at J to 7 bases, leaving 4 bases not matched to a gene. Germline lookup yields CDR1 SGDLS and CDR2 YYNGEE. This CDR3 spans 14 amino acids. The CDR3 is CASSEGQGWNEQFF. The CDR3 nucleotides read TGTGCCAGCAGCGAGGGACAGGGGTGGAATGAGCAGTTCTTC.

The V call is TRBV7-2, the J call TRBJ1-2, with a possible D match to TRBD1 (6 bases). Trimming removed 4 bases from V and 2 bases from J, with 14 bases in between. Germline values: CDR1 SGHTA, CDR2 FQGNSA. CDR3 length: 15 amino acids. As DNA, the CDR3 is TGTGCCAGCAGCTGGAGCCAGGGGACGAACTATGGCTACACCTTC. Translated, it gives CASSWSQGTNYGYTF.

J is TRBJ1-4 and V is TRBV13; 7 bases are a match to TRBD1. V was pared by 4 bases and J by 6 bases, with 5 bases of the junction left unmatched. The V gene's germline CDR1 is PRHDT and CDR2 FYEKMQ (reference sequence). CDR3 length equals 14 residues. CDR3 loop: CASSSATGYEKLFF. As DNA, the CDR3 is TGTGCCAGCAGCTCCGCGACAGGGTATGAAAAACTGTTTTTT. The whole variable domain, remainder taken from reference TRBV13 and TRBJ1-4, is AAGVIQSPRHLIKEKRETATLKCYPIPRHDTVYWYQQGPGQDPQFLISFYEKMQSDKGSIPDRFSAQQFSDYHSELNMSSLELGDSALYFCASSSATGYEKLFFGSGTQLSVL.

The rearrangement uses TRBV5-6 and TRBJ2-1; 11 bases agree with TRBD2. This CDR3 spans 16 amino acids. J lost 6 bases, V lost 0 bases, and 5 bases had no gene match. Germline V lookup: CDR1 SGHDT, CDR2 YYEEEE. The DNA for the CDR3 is TGTGCCAGCAGCTTGGCACTAGCGGGAGTGGGCAATGAGCAGTTCTTC. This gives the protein CASSLALAGVGNEQFF.

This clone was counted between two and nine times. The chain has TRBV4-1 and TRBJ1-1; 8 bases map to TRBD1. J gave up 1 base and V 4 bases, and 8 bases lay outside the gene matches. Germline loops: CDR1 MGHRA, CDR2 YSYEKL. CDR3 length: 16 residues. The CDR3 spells CASSPYFDRGNTEAFF. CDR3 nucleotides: TGCGCCAGCAGCCCCTATTTCGACAGGGGGAACACTGAAGCTTTCTTT.

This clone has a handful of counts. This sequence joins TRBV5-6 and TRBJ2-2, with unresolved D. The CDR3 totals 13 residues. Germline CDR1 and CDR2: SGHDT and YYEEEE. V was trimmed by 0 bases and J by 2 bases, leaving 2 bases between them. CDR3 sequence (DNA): TGTGCCAGCAGCTTGGGCAACACCGGGGAGCTGTTTTTT. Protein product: CASSLGNTGELFF.

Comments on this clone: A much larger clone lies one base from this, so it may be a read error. The CDR3 loop reads CASTGASYEQYF. The CDR3 DNA reads as TGTGCCAGCACGGGGGCCTCCTACGAGCAGTACTTC. The V call is TRBV28, the J call TRBJ2-7; the D gene could be TRBD1 or TRBD2 (6 bases each). The V end was cut by 7 bases, the J end by 0 bases, with 7 bases between. In germline, CDR1 is MDHEN, CDR2 SYDVKM. This CDR3 comprises 12 residues.

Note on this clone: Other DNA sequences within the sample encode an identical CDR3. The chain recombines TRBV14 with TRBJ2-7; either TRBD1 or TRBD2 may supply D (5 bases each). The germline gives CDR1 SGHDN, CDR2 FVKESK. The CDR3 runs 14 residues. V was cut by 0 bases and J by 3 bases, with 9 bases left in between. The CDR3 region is CASSQDGGIYEQYF. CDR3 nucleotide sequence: TGTGCCAGCAGCCAAGATGGGGGAATCTACGAGCAGTACTTC.

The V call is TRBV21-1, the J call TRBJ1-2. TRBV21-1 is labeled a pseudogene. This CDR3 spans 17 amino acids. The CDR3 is CASSKERVRCANYGYTF. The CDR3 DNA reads TGTGCCAGCAGCAAGGAGAGGGTTCGCTGTGCTAACTATGGCTACACCTTC.

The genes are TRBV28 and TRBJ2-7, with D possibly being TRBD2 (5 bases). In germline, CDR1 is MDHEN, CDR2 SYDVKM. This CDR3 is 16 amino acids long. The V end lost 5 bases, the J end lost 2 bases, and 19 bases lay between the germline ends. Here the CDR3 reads CASSETGLLQPYEQYF. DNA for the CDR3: TGTGCCAGCAGTGAAACGGGGTTGCTCCAACCCTACGAGCAGTACTTC.

The CDR3 DNA reads TGTGCCAGCAGTCAACGGGTTTTGGGGAACACTGAAGCTTTCTTT. Its protein is CASSQRVLGNTEAFF. This chain joins TRBV27 and TRBJ1-1; D not certain. The CDR3 runs to 15 residues. Trimming stripped 5 bases from V and 1 base from J, with 14 bases between. Per the germline V gene, CDR1 is MNHEY and CDR2 is SMNVEV (reference sequence).

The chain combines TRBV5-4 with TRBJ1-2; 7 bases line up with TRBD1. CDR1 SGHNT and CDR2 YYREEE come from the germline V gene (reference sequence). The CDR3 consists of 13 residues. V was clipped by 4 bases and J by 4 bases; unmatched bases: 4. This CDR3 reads CASSTGVTYGYTF. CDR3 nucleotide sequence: TGTGCCAGCAGCACAGGGGTAACCTATGGCTACACCTTC.

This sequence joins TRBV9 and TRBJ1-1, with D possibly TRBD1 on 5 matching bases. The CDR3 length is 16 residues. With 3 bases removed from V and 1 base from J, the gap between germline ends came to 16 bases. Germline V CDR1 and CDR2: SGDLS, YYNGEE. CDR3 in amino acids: CASSGGRGRRNTEAFF. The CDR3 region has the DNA TGTGCCAGCAGCGGAGGCCGGGGCCGAAGGAACACTGAAGCTTTCTTT.

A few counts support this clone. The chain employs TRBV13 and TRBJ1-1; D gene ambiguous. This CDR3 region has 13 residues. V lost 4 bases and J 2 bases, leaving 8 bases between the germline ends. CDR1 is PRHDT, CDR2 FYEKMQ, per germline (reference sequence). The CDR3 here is CASSWGVNTEAFF. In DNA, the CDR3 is TGTGCCAGCAGCTGGGGTGTTAACACTGAAGCTTTCTTT.

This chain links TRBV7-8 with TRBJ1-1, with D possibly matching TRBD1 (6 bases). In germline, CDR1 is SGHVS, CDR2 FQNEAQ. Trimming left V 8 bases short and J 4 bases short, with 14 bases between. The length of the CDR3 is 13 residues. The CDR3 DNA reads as TGTGCCAGCGTCCGTAGGGGGGGCACTGAAGCTTTCTTT. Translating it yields CASVRRGGTEAFF.

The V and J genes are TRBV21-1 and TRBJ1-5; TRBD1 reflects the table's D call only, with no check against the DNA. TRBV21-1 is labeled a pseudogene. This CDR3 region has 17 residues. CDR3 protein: CASSKRQGLRSNQPQHF. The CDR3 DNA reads TGTGCCAGCAGCAAACGTCAGGGGCTTAGGAGCAATCAGCCCCAGCATTTT.

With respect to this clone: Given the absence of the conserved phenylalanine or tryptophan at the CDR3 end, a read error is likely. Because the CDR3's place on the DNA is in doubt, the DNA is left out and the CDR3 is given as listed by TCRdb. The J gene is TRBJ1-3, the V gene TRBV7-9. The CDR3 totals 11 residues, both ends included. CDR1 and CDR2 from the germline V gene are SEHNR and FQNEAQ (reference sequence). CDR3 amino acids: CASSFEESVEL.

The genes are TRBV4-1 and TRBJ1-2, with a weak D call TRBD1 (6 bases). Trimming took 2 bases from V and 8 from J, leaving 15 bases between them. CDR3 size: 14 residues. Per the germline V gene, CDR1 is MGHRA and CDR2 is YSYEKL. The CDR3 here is CASSQIQGLGGYTF. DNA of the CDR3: TGCGCCAGCAGCCAAATCCAGGGGCTGGGGGGCTACACCTTC.

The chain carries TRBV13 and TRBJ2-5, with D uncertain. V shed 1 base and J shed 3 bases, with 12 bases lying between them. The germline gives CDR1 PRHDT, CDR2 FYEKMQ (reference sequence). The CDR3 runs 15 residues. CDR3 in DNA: TGTGCCAGCAGCTTAGAGCAAGGGATGGAAGAGACCCAGTACTTC. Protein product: CASSLEQGMEETQYF.

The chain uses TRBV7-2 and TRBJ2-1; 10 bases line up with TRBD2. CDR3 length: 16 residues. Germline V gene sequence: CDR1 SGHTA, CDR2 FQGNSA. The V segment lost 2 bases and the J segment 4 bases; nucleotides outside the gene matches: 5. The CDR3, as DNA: TGTGCCAGCAGCTTACTACTAGCGGGGATTTACAATGAGCAGTTCTTC. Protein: CASSLLLAGIYNEQFF.

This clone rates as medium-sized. The CDR3 sequence is CASSFQVYGYTF. The CDR3 DNA sequence: TGTGCCAGCAGCTTCCAGGTCTATGGCTACACCTTC. The chain is built from TRBV7-3 and TRBJ1-2, with unresolved D. The CDR3 spans 12 residues. V lost 3 bases and J lost 4, with 6 bases in between. Germline CDR1 is SGHTA and CDR2 is FQGTGA.

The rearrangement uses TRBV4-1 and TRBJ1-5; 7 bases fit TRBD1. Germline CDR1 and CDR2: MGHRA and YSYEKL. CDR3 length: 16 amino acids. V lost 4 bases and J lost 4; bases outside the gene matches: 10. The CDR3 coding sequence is TGCGCCAGCAGCCCTAGACCGGGACAGCCTAATCAGCCCCAGCATTTT. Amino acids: CASSPRPGQPNQPQHF.

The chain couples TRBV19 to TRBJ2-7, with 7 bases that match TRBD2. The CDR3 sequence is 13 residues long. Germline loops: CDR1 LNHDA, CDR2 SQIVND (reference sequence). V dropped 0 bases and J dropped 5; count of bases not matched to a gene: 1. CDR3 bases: TGTGCCAGTAGTATAGAACTAGCGAACGAGCAGTACTTC. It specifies CASSIELANEQYF.

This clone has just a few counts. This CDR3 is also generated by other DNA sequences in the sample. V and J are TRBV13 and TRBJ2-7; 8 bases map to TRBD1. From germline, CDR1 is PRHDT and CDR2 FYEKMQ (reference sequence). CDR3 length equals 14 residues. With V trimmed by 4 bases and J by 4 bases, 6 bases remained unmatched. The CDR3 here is CASSSGTGPYEQYF. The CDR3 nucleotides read TGTGCCAGCAGCTCCGGGACAGGCCCGTACGAGCAGTACTTC.

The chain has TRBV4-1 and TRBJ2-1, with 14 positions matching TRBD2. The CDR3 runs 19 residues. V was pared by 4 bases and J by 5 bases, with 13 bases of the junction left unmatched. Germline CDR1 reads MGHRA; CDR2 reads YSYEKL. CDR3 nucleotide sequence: TGCGCCAGCAGCCGAGGGGTTACCGGGACTAGCGGGGGAGACAATGAGCAGTTCTTC. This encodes CASSRGVTGTSGGDNEQFF.

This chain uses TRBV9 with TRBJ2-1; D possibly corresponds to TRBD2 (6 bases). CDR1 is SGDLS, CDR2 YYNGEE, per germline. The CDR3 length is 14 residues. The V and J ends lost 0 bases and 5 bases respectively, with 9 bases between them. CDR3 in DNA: TGTGCCAGCAGCGTAGCACTAGCAAACAATGAGCAGTTCTTC. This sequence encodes CASSVALANNEQFF.

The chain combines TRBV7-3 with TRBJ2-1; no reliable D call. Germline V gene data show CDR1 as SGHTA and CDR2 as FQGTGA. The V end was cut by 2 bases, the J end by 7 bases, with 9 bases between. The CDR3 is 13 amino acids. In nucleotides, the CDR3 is TGTGCCAGCAGCTTAGGATCGCTGAATGAGCAGTTCTTC. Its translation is CASSLGSLNEQFF.

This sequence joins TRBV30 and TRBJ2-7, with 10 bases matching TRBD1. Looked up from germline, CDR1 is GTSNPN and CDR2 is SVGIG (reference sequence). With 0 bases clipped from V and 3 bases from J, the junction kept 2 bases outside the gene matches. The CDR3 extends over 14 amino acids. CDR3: CAWSVGTGVYEQYF. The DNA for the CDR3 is TGTGCCTGGAGTGTAGGGACAGGGGTCTACGAGCAGTACTTC.

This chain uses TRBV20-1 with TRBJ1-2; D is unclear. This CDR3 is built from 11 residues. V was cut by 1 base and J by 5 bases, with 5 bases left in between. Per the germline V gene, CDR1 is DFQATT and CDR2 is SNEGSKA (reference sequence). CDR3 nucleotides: TGCAGTGCTAGAGCTGCATATGGCTACACCTTC. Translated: CSARAAYGYTF.